This T cell receptor (beta chain) was documented in a study of T cells after yellow fever vaccination. Findings and limits, study-wide: FACS-sorted repertoires might harbor abundant contaminating clonotypes from the bulk population. Shared CD4/CD8 clonotypes were a small share, likely from convergent recombination.

Worth noting for this clonotype: What it recognizes is unknown.

5'RACE template switching generated TCR cDNA, adding a universal primer site and UMIs. MiXCR, applied by TCRdb to the 5' RACE reads, yields one record per CDR3 protein. The profile covers some 560,000 distinct CDR3 sequences, with about a fifth appearing a single time and 13% to 15% taken by the ten largest. This receptor was taken from a man aged 25-45 years who received the YFV17D yellow fever vaccine. The material was PBMCs, obtained 15 days after the yellow fever booster vaccination.

The CDR3 coding sequence is TGTGCCAGCATCAACTGTACAGGGGGCCGTGGCTACACCTTC. It codes for CASINCTGGRGYTF. The chain joins TRBV21-1 to TRBJ1-2; TRBD1 reflects the table's D call only, with no check against the DNA. TRBV21-1 is a pseudogene. The CDR3 consists of 14 residues.